This T cell receptor (beta chain) was captured in a study of blood T cell repertoires in COVID-19. Study as a whole: Collection of acute and convalescent COVID-19 samples took place in the United States, Italy and Spain.

Method: immunoSEQ multiplex PCR; TCRdb's copy keeps in-frame clones and lacks some. This sample has about 210,000 clones, with 84% found just once. Specimen: peripheral blood. This clonotype originated in a woman over 75 with COVID-19, enrolled during active disease.

CDR3 loop: CASSTTTGTYEQYF. In DNA form, the CDR3 reads TGCGCCAGCAGCACCACGACAGGGACGTACGAGCAGTACTTC. The chain carries TRBV5-1 and TRBJ2-7; 7 bases line up with TRBD1. The CDR3 spans 14 residues. Germline CDR1 is SGHRS and CDR2 is YFSETQ. J gave up 4 bases and V 4 bases, and 8 bases lay outside the gene matches.